This TCR beta chain comes out of a study of blood T cell repertoires in COVID-19. On the study more broadly: Sources were T cells, B-cell-depleted T cells, or PBMCs; the material itself was cDNA or gDNA.

CDR1 is GTSNPN, CDR2 SVGIG, per germline (reference sequence). The J segment lost 2 bases and the V segment lost 7 bases, leaving 4 bases of the junction unmatched. The CDR3 runs to 13 residues. Clones were read by immunoSEQ multiplex PCR, and TCRdb kept only the in-frame ones, dropping some. The data contain 150,000 to 200,000 clones, more than 70% of them singletons. The receptor was derived from a middle-aged man who had recovered from COVID-19. The specimen was PBMCs or T cells enriched from blood (not recorded which). The chain joins TRBV30 to TRBJ1-5; 8 bases are shared with TRBD1. CDR3 residues: CASDRGGNQPQHF. CDR3 DNA sequence: TGTGCCTCCGACAGGGGAGGCAATCAGCCCCAGCATTTT.